The clone carrying this T cell receptor (beta chain) was observed a handful of times. Its antigen is unknown. CDR1 and CDR2 from the germline V gene are PRHDT and FYEKMQ (reference sequence). The CDR3 is 14 amino acids. V lost 2 bases, J lost 0 bases, and 5 bases lay in between. The data were obtained in a study of OX40 agonist ivuxolimab in advanced cancers. Study as a whole: Prior anti-PD-1, anti-PD-L1 or anti-CTLA-4 therapy was allowed; around 43% had some. Findings and limits, study-wide: The study did not work out the antigen specificity of the expanded peripheral T cells.

Assay used: immunoSEQ multiplex PCR; TCRdb lists only in-frame clones, some missing. The profile covers tens of thousands of clones, with about 88% appearing a single time and roughly 4.5% taken by the ten largest. Blood specimens came from baseline, cycle 4 day 1, and cycle 7 day 1. This sample comprised CD4+ or CD8+ T cells sorted from blood, obtained in a trial of the OX40 agonist ivuxolimab. This chain joins TRBV13 and TRBJ1-3; no clear D gene. This TCR was sampled from an adult with an advanced solid tumor such as melanoma, head and neck, liver or kidney cancer. CDR3 protein: CASSLLASGNTIYF. The CDR3 bases are TGTGCCAGCAGCTTATTGGCCTCTGGAAACACCATATATTTT.